Listed below are T cell receptor beta chains from one sample, sequenced in a study of Graves' ophthalmopathy and Graves' hyperthyroidism. TCRdb redid the calling of the multiplex PCR reads with MiXCR, one entry per CDR3 protein. Of 45,000 to 60,000 distinct CDR3 sequences detected, roughly 46% appear once; the ten largest clones hold roughly 5%. Sequences were obtained from peripheral blood. The origin of the receptors is an adult woman with Graves' ophthalmopathy. Each CDR3 is given with its conserved first and last residue. D genes are given only for firm matches. Clone size is shown for a subset of rows, as once, few, many or a class of expanded clone.

DNA | CDR3 | D | J | V | size | length
TGTGCCAGCAGTCCGACGCCGACTACGGGCTACACCTTC | CASSPTPTTGYTF | . | TRBJ1-2 | TRBV12-3/TRBV12-4 | once | 13
TGCGCCAAGCGGGGGGGGCGGCTTGGGGGGAATGAGCAGTTCTTC | CAKRGGRLGGNEQFF | TRBD2 | TRBJ2-1 | TRBV10-2 | . | 15
TGTGCCACCAGCAGATCGTACCAAGAGACCCAGTACTTC | CATSRSYQETQYF | . | TRBJ2-5 | TRBV15 | medium-sized | 13
TGTGCCACCAGCAGAGTGCTAGCCGTTGAGCAGTTCTTC | CATSRVLAVEQFF | . | TRBJ2-1 | TRBV15 | . | 13
TGTGCCAGCAGCGTAGGACAGGGGGCGAGGTATGGCTACACCTTC | CASSVGQGARYGYTF | TRBD1 | TRBJ1-2 | TRBV9 | . | 15
TGCAGTGCTAGTGGTGGGGTGACCCTAGATACGCAGTATTTT | CSASGGVTLDTQYF | . | TRBJ2-3 | TRBV20-1 | . | 14
TGCGCCAGCAGCCAAGATAGCGGGGCCAACGTCCTGACTTTC | CASSQDSGANVLTF | . | TRBJ2-6 | TRBV4-1 | . | 14
TGTGCCACCACGAGTAGACAGGCCGGGACATTCGAAGAGACCCAGTACTTC | CATTSRQAGTFEETQYF | . | TRBJ2-5 | TRBV24-1 | . | 17
TGTGCCTGGAGTGTAGCGGCCCCCACAGATACGCAGTATTTT | CAWSVAAPTDTQYF | . | TRBJ2-3 | TRBV30 | few | 14
TGCGCCAGCAGCCAAGAGGGGGCTGGCCTCAATGAGCAGTTCTTC | CASSQEGAGLNEQFF | . | TRBJ2-1 | TRBV4-1 | . | 15
TGCAGCGTTGAACTCGGGGGCGGGACTAATGAAAAACTGTTTTTT | CSVELGGGTNEKLFF | . | TRBJ1-4 | TRBV29-1 | . | 15
TGTGCCAGCAGTCCTCTAGCGGTAGGGACCCAGTACTTC | CASSPLAVGTQYF | TRBD2 | TRBJ2-5 | TRBV6-2/TRBV6-3 | many | 13
TGTGCCAGCAGCTTGACTAGCCAGATGGGGGCCGGGGAGCTGTTTTTT | CASSLTSQMGAGELFF | . | TRBJ2-2 | TRBV5-5 | many | 16
TGTGCCAGCAGCTTCGGTGCGCAGAGCGAGCAGTACTTC | CASSFGAQSEQYF | . | TRBJ2-7 | TRBV3-1 | many | 13
TGTGCCAGTAGTATAGCGGGCAGGGACTCCCTCGAGCAGTACTTC | CASSIAGRDSLEQYF | . | TRBJ2-7 | TRBV19 | many | 15
TGTGCCAGCAGTTCCTCCCTCAGTTCGTGGTCCTACGAGCAGTACTTC | CASSSSLSSWSYEQYF | . | TRBJ2-7 | TRBV28 | many | 16
TGCAGCGTTGTTGAGGGGCCGAGCTCCTACGAGCAGTACTTC | CSVVEGPSSYEQYF | . | TRBJ2-7 | TRBV29-1 | medium-sized | 14
TGTGCCAGCAGCTTATGGCTAGCCTTCTCCTACAATGAGCAGTTCTTC | CASSLWLAFSYNEQFF | . | TRBJ2-1 | TRBV7-9 | many | 16
TGTGCCAGCAGTTACCACGGGACAGGGGTTTCTGGCTACACCTTC | CASSYHGTGVSGYTF | TRBD1 | TRBJ1-2 | TRBV6-2/TRBV6-3 | many | 15
TGTGCCATCAGACTACCGGCACAGGGGGAGACAGATACGCAGTTCTTC | CAIRLPAQGETDTQFF | TRBD1 | TRBJ2-1 | TRBV10-3 | once | 16
TGCAGTGCCCAGTCAGGGAGGGGACGAAGTGGCTACACCTTC | CSAQSGRGRSGYTF | . | TRBJ1-2 | TRBV20-1 | . | 14
TGTGCCAGCAGCGTCGGACAGGGGAAAGATACGCAGTATTTT | CASSVGQGKDTQYF | TRBD1 | TRBJ2-3 | TRBV7-9 | many | 14
TGTGCCAGCAGTGCAGGGGACACAGATACGCAGTTCTTC | CASSAGDTDTQFF | . | TRBJ2-1 | TRBV6-4 | . | 13
TGTGCCAGCAGCCCGTCTGTAAGTTCCGGAAAGCAGTTCTTC | CASSPSVSSGKQFF | . | TRBJ2-1 | TRBV7-2 | . | 14
TGTGCCAGCAGGGCGGGACAGTTATACGAGCAGTACTTC | CASRAGQLYEQYF | . | TRBJ2-7 | TRBV6-5 | many | 13
TGTGCTAGTGGTCCCCAGACAGGGCTGGGTGACGAGCAGTACTTC | CASGPQTGLGDEQYF | TRBD1 | TRBJ2-7 | TRBV12-5 | many | 15
TGTGCCAGTAGTATAGTGGGGACCAACACTGAAGCTTTCTTT | CASSIVGTNTEAFF | . | TRBJ1-1 | TRBV19 | . | 14
TGCAGTGCAGGTTGGGGACAGGGGACTCAAGAGACCCAGTACTTC | CSAGWGQGTQETQYF | TRBD1 | TRBJ2-5 | TRBV20-1 | many | 15
TGCGCCAGCAGCCAAGAGCCGGACAGGGAGGGCAATCAGCCCCAGCATTTT | CASSQEPDREGNQPQHF | TRBD1 | TRBJ1-5 | TRBV4-1 | many | 17
TGCAGTGCCAGCACCCAAGAGACCCAGTACTTC | CSASTQETQYF | . | TRBJ2-5 | TRBV20-1 | many | 11
TGTGCCAGTAGTACCCAGGTCCTAGCCAAAAACATTCAGTACTTC | CASSTQVLAKNIQYF | . | TRBJ2-4 | TRBV19 | . | 15
TGTGCCAGCAGTTCCCTCGGACAGGGGTTTTATGAAAAACTGTTTTTT | CASSSLGQGFYEKLFF | TRBD1 | TRBJ1-4 | TRBV6-2/TRBV6-3 | many | 16
TGTGCCGGTCAGAGGGGCATTAAGATAGATACGCAGTATTTT | CAGQRGIKIDTQYF | . | TRBJ2-3 | TRBV13 | . | 14